What follows are 16 T cell receptor beta chains derived from one specimen sequenced in a study of shared clonotypes between healthy human individuals. The data were produced by immunoSEQ multiplex PCR, yet TCRdb's version contains in-frame clones alone and is incomplete. Of more than 2 million clones listed, approximately 94% are singletons. The material sequenced was naive CD4+ T cells sorted from blood. Subset described: CD45RA+ positively selected. These receptors came from a man younger than 35 in good health.

The CDR3 nucleotides are TGTGCCAGCAGCTTCGGACACAGGATCTGGGGTTCTTACGAGCAGTACTTC. It yields the protein CASSFGHRIWGSYEQYF. The chain carries TRBV11-3 and TRBJ2-7; maybe TRBD1 (5 bases). The V gene's germline CDR1 is SGHNT and CDR2 YENEEA. V shed 3 bases and J shed 4 bases, with 22 bases lying between them. There are 17 residues in the CDR3.

On this clone: This same CDR3 is encoded by further DNA sequences in the sample. DNA for the CDR3: TGTGCCAGCAGTTTCGGGGACAGAGTCTATGGCTACACCTTC. Protein sequence: CASSFGDRVYGYTF. The chain is built from TRBV28 and TRBJ1-2, with TRBD1 matching 7 bases. Germline-derived CDR1 and CDR2 are MDHEN and SYDVKM. Trimming at V came to 3 bases and at J to 4 bases, leaving 5 bases not matched to a gene. This CDR3 region has 14 residues.

This clone has a single count. The chain couples TRBV7-9 to TRBJ1-1; the match to TRBD1 covers 7 bases. Trimming took 3 bases from V and 5 from J; bases not matched to a gene: 6. This CDR3 spans 14 amino acids. Per germline, CDR1 SEHNR and CDR2 FQNEAQ (reference sequence). The CDR3 loop is CASSFPTGDTEAFF. The CDR3 bases are TGTGCCAGCAGCTTCCCCACAGGGGATACTGAAGCTTTCTTT.

As concerns this clone: Within the sample, other DNA sequences also encode this same CDR3. The chain recombines TRBV30 with TRBJ2-7, with 13 bases matching TRBD2. The CDR3 consists of 14 residues. The germline V gene encodes CDR1 GTSNPN and CDR2 SVGIG (reference sequence). After removal of 3 bases from V and 4 bases from J, the junction contained 3 bases not matched to a gene. Here the CDR3 reads CAWRLAGGPYEQYF. CDR3 DNA sequence: TGTGCCTGGAGACTAGCGGGAGGGCCATACGAGCAGTACTTC.

This clone was observed once. This rearrangement joins TRBV19 to TRBJ1-5; D is ambiguous. The CDR3 has 15 amino acids. V was trimmed by 0 bases and J by 2 bases, leaving 8 bases between them. Per germline, CDR1 LNHDA and CDR2 SQIVND (reference sequence). The CDR3, as DNA: TGTGCCAGTAGTATAGAGGGAATAGGCAATCAGCCCCAGCATTTT. Its protein product is CASSIEGIGNQPQHF.

The V and J genes are TRBV11-2 and TRBJ2-7, with 11 bases fitting TRBD1. This CDR3 contains 16 residues. Germline CDR1 is SGHAT and CDR2 is FQNNGV. The ends lost 1 base at V and 4 bases at J; junction bases unmatched: 6. The CDR3 DNA follows: TGTGCCAGCAGCTTAGCAGGCTGGGACAGGGGGTACGAGCAGTACTTC. Translating it yields CASSLAGWDRGYEQYF.

This chain links TRBV19 with TRBJ1-6; TRBD1 matches at 8 bases. The CDR3 length is 14 residues. Germline trimming cut 4 bases from V and 8 bases from J; bases unmatched to any gene: 4. Looked up from germline, CDR1 is LNHDA and CDR2 is SQIVND (reference sequence). The CDR3 region has the DNA TGTGCCAGTAGTAGTACAGGGGGTTATTCACCCCTCCACTTT. Translated, it gives CASSSTGGYSPLHF.

With regard to this clone: The identical CDR3 is also encoded by other nucleotide sequences in the sample. The chain links TRBV7-2 to TRBJ2-3; D ambiguous. V dropped 1 base and J dropped 5 bases, with 7 bases sitting between them. Germline V gene lookup returns CDR1 SGHTA and CDR2 FQGNSA. CDR3 size: 13 residues. CDR3 sequence: CASSLGRGDTQYF. CDR3 DNA: TGTGCCAGCAGCTTAGGTCGTGGAGATACGCAGTATTTT.

This sequence joins TRBV5-1 and TRBJ2-7; no definite D call. The CDR3 sequence is 15 residues long. Trimming cost V 1 base and J 1 base, with 12 bases left between them. Germline lookup yields CDR1 SGHRS and CDR2 YFSETQ. As DNA, the CDR3 is TGCGCCAGCAGCTTGAACCAGCCCCCGTCCTACGAGCAGTACTTC. Protein sequence: CASSLNQPPSYEQYF.

The table lists this clone with a count of one. J is TRBJ2-1 and V is TRBV7-2, with 11 bases that match TRBD2. Germline loops: CDR1 SGHTA, CDR2 FQGNSA. Trimming at V came to 0 bases and at J to 2 bases, leaving 6 bases not matched to a gene. This CDR3 contains 18 residues. The CDR3 is CASSLAGIAGGTYNEQFF. The DNA for the CDR3 is TGTGCCAGCAGCTTAGCGGGGATAGCGGGAGGGACCTACAATGAGCAGTTCTTC.

The chain couples TRBV10-3 to TRBJ1-5, with D possibly matching TRBD1 (5 bases). This CDR3 region has 12 residues. Trimming pared 11 bases from V and 5 bases from J, leaving 13 bases between. Germline CDR1 reads ENHRY; CDR2 reads SYGVKD. The CDR3 reads CASRGVDQPQHF. DNA of the CDR3: TGTGCCTCCCGGGGGGTCGATCAGCCCCAGCATTTT.

The rearrangement uses TRBV6-1 and TRBJ2-1; D gene uncertain. CDR3 length: 16 amino acids. V lost 0 bases and J 3 bases, leaving 12 bases between the germline ends. Germline CDR1 MNHNS, CDR2 SASEGT. The CDR3 here is CASSEAGSAHYNEQFF. The CDR3 nucleotides read TGTGCCAGCAGTGAAGCGGGGTCAGCCCACTACAATGAGCAGTTCTTC.

The V gene is TRBV6-6, the J gene TRBJ1-1; D is unclear. The CDR3 is made up of 14 amino acids. CDR1 is MNHNY, CDR2 SVGAGI, per germline (reference sequence). The V end lost 2 bases, the J end lost 1 base, and 8 bases lay between the germline ends. The CDR3, as DNA: TGTGCCAGCAGTTACAAGGCTCAGAACACTGAAGCTTTCTTT. Its protein product is CASSYKAQNTEAFF.

The chain combines TRBV6-5 with TRBJ1-1; D may be TRBD1 (5 bases). CDR3 length: 14 amino acids. CDR1 MNHEY and CDR2 SVGAGI come from the germline V gene. V lost 7 bases, J lost 1 base, and 13 bases lay in between. CDR3 region: CASTNGGKNTEAFF. CDR3 in DNA: TGTGCCAGCACTAACGGGGGGAAGAACACTGAAGCTTTCTTT.

The chain recombines TRBV6-1 with TRBJ1-5, with 7 bases that match TRBD1. Germline CDR1 reads MNHNS; CDR2 reads SASEGT. The CDR3 covers 13 residues. J was trimmed by 6 bases and V by 7 bases; bases with no gene match: 6. For the CDR3, the DNA is TGTGCCAGCAATCGACAGGGACCTCAGCCCCAGCATTTT. Translating it yields CASNRQGPQPQHF.

This chain connects TRBV10-3 to TRBJ2-7, with 7 bases fitting TRBD1. V trimming: 0 bases; J trimming: 2 bases; junction bases outside the gene matches: 4. This CDR3 contains 15 residues. Germline V gene lookup returns CDR1 ENHRY and CDR2 SYGVKD. The CDR3 loop is CAISESQGSPYEQYF. In DNA form, the CDR3 reads TGTGCCATCAGTGAGTCACAGGGGTCCCCCTACGAGCAGTACTTC.